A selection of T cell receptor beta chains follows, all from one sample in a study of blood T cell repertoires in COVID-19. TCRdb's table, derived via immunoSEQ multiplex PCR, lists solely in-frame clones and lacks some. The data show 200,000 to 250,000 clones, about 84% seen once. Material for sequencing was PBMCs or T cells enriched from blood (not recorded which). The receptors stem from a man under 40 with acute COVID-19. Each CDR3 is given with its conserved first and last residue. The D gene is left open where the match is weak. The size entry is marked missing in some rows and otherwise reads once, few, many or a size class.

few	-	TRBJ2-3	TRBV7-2	CASSLGGGGGVIDTQYF	TGTGCCAGCAGCTTAGGAGGGGGCGGCGGGGTGATAGATACGCAGTATTTT
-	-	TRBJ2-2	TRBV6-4	CASSTTTTGELFF	TGTGCCAGCAGTACGACAACCACCGGGGAGCTGTTTTTT
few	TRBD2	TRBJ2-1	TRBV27	CASSLERGGHNEQFF	TGTGCCAGCAGTTTAGAACGGGGGGGGCACAATGAGCAGTTCTTC
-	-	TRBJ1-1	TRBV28	CASSSDWGGVNTEAFF	TGTGCCAGCAGTTCCGATTGGGGAGGGGTGAACACTGAAGCTTTCTTT
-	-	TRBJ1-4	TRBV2	CASSTGWEKLFF	TGTGCCAGCAGTACAGGGTGGGAAAAACTGTTTTTT
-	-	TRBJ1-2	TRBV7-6	CASSLYGGTAYGYTF	TGTGCCAGCAGCTTATACGGCGGGACGGCCTATGGCTACACCTTC
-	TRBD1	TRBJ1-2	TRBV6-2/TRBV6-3	CASSLTETGSYGYTF	TGTGCCAGCAGTCTCACCGAGACAGGGAGCTATGGCTACACCTTC
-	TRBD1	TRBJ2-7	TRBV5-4	CASRTGTGSNEQYF	TGTGCCAGCAGAACCGGGACAGGGTCTAACGAGCAGTACTTC
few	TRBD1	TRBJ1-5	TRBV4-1	CASSQDDRDQPQHF	TGCGCCAGCAGCCAAGATGACAGGGATCAGCCCCAGCATTTT
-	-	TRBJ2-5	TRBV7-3	CASSFSPGETQYF	TGTGCCAGCAGCTTTTCGCCAGGGGAGACCCAGTACTTC
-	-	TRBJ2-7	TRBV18	CASSPRSGYEQYF	TGTGCCAGCTCACCACGGTCAGGGTACGAGCAGTACTTC
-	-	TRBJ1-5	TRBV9	CASSRGSGDSNQPQHF	TGTGCCAGCTCCCGGGGTTCAGGGGATAGCAATCAGCCCCAGCATTTT
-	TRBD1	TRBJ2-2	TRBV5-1	CASSSQGFGTGELFF	TGCGCCAGCAGCTCACAGGGGTTCGGCACCGGGGAGCTGTTTTTT
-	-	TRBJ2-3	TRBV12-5	CASGFFPGSTDTQYF	TGTGCTAGTGGTTTTTTTCCGGGGAGCACAGATACGCAGTATTTT
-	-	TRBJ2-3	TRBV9	CASSLGGVGTDTQYF	TGTGCCAGCAGCCTAGGGGGAGTTGGCACAGATACGCAGTATTTT
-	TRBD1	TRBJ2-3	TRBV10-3	CAISEYRTGRGTDTQYF	TGTGCCATCAGTGAGTATCGGACAGGGAGAGGCACAGATACGCAGTATTTT
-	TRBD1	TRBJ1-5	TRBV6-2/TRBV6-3	CASSFFPTGKSDQPQHF	TGTGCCAGCAGTTTTTTCCCGACAGGGAAGTCCGATCAGCCCCAGCATTTT
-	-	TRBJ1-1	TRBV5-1	CASSPMEGLSNTEAFF	TGCGCCAGCAGCCCGATGGAGGGGCTATCGAACACTGAAGCTTTCTTT
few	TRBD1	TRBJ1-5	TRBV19	CASRGQGASQPQHF	TGTGCCAGTAGGGGACAGGGGGCGAGCCAGCCCCAGCATTTT
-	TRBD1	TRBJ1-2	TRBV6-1	CASSVDYGTGLYGYTF	TGTGCCAGCAGTGTTGACTACGGGACAGGGCTATATGGCTACACCTTC
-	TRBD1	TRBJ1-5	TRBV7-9	CASSLGGTGVQPQHF	TGTGCCAGCAGCTTAGGGGGGACAGGAGTTCAGCCCCAGCATTTT
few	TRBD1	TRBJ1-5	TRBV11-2	CASSLDGQGGQPQHF	TGTGCCAGCAGCTTAGACGGACAGGGCGGTCAGCCCCAGCATTTT
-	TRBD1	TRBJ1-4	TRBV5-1	CASSSGTGANEKLFF	TGCGCCAGCAGCTCTGGGACAGGGGCTAATGAAAAACTGTTTTTT
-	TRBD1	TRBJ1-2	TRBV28	CASSLSQGAVGYTF	TGTGCCAGCAGTTTGTCACAGGGGGCGGTTGGCTACACCTTC
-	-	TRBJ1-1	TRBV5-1	CASSLVEYSTEAFF	TGCGCCAGCAGCTTGGTTGAATACTCCACTGAAGCTTTCTTT
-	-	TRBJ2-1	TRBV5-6	CASSLTGSLNEQFF	TGTGCCAGCAGCTTGACAGGGAGTCTCAATGAGCAGTTCTTC
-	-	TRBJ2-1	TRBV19	CASSPPRSSYNEQFF	TGTGCCAGTAGTCCCCCCCGGAGCTCCTACAATGAGCAGTTCTTC
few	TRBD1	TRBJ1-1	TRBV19	CASIGGGAAPAGAFF	TGTGCCAGTATAGGAGGGGGCGCAGCTCCCGCTGGGGCTTTCTTT
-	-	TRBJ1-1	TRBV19	CASSTQGSKAFF	TGTGCCAGTAGTACACAGGGTTCGAAGGCTTTCTTT
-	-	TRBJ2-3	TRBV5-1	CASSPLRNTDTQYF	TGCGCCAGCAGCCCTCTGAGGAACACAGATACGCAGTATTTT
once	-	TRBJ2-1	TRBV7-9	CASIPQVGPYNEQFF	TGTGCCAGCATCCCGCAGGTCGGTCCCTACAATGAGCAGTTCTTC
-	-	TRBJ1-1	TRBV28	CASSRQAEAFF	TGTGCCAGCAGCAGACAGGCTGAAGCTTTCTTT
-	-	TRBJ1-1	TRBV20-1	CSADTDTEAFF	TGCAGTGCGGACACCGACACTGAAGCTTTCTTT
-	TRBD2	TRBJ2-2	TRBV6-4	CASSSSGSGELFF	TGTGCCAGCAGCTCTAGCGGGTCCGGGGAGCTGTTTTTT
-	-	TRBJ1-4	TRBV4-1	CASSQLRSEKLFF	TGCGCCAGCAGCCAACTTAGGAGCGAAAAACTGTTTTTT
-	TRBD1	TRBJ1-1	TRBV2	CASAPGQGAEAFF	TGTGCCAGCGCGCCGGGACAGGGGGCCGAAGCTTTCTTT
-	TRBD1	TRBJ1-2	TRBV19	CASRADRGQNNYGYTF	TGTGCCAGTAGGGCGGACAGGGGCCAGAATAACTATGGCTACACCTTC
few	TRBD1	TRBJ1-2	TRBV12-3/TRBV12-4	CASSWTGSYGYTF	TGTGCCAGCAGTTGGACAGGATCTTATGGCTACACCTTC
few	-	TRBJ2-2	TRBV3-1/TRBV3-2	CASSPSWGSTGELFF	TGTGCCAGCAGCCCTAGTTGGGGCAGCACCGGGGAGCTGTTTTTT
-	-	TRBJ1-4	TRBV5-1	CASSGGSGINEKLFF	TGCGCCAGCAGCGGGGGGTCGGGGATTAATGAAAAACTGTTTTTT
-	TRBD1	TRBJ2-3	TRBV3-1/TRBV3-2	CASSSQIGSGQGHTDTQYF	TGTGCCAGCAGCTCCCAAATAGGTTCGGGACAGGGGCACACAGATACGCAGTATTTT
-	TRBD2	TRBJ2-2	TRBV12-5	CASGLLDTSGGTTQRRTGELFF	TGTGCTAGTGGTCTTTTGGATACCAGCGGGGGGACAACCCAGCGGCGCACCGGGGAGCTGTTTTTT
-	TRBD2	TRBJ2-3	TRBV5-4	CASSPRGGLTDTQYF	TGTGCCAGCAGCCCCCGGGGGGGACTCACAGATACGCAGTATTTT
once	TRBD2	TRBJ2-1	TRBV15	CAAAPGTSGNEQFF	TGTGCCGCCGCCCCAGGGACTAGCGGTAATGAGCAGTTCTTC
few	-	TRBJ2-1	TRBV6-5	CASTQAGGYNEQFF	TGTGCCAGCACCCAAGCTGGGGGGTACAATGAGCAGTTCTTC
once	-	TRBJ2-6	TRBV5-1	CASSPSPSSGANVLTF	TGCGCCAGCAGCCCGAGTCCGAGCTCTGGGGCCAACGTCCTGACTTTC